This T cell receptor beta chain appears in the sequencing data of a study of blood T cell repertoires in COVID-19. For the study at large: From the United States, Italy and Spain came samples of acute and convalescent COVID-19.

TCRdb keeps only in-frame clones here, not all; method: immunoSEQ multiplex PCR. Counted here are 200,000 or so clones, 89% occurring once; the ten biggest clones make up roughly 8.4%. Individuals drawn from 24 US areas were about 18 to 95 years old. The germline V and J ends were trimmed by 10 bases and 8 bases, with 16 bases remaining between them. The germline V gene has CDR1 KGHDR and CDR2 SFDVKD. CDR3 length equals 13 residues. Material for sequencing was PBMCs or T cells enriched from blood (not recorded which). The rearrangement joins TRBV24-1 to TRBJ1-4; perhaps TRBD1 as D (5 bases). This receptor was identified in a young woman who had recovered from COVID-19. The CDR3 region is CATGGAAEEKLFF. The DNA of the CDR3 is TGTGCCACGGGCGGGGCCGCCGAAGAAAAACTGTTTTTT.